The 9 T cell receptor beta chains below were found in one sample sequenced in a study of blood T cell repertoires in COVID-19. Method: immunoSEQ multiplex PCR; TCRdb's copy keeps in-frame clones and lacks some. The profile shows 200,000 to 250,000 clones, approximately 84% of them singletons. Sequencing was carried out using peripheral blood. These receptors were taken from a woman aged 45-59 years with active or convalescent COVID-19.

The chain joins TRBV10-3 to TRBJ1-1; the D gene is possibly TRBD1 (6 bases). The CDR3 loop spans 16 amino acids. V was clipped by 3 bases and J by 4 bases, with 18 bases between them. Germline V gene lookup returns CDR1 ENHRY and CDR2 SYGVKD. The DNA of the CDR3 is TGTGCCATCAGTGACCACCAAGGGGGAAGGAGCACTGAAGCTTTCTTT. It specifies CAISDHQGGRSTEAFF.

The rearrangement joins TRBV4-2 to TRBJ1-2, with D tentatively TRBD1 (5 bases). The V end was cut by 1 base, the J end by 3 bases, with 6 bases between. CDR1 and CDR2 (germline): LGHNA, YNFKEQ. The CDR3 runs 13 residues. CDR3 coding DNA: TGTGCCAGCAGCCAAGGGGGGGACTATGGCTACACCTTC. This gives the protein CASSQGGDYGYTF.

The chain carries TRBV27 and TRBJ1-5, with 9 bases lining up with TRBD1. Germline CDR1 reads MNHEY; CDR2 reads SMNVEV (reference sequence). The CDR3 runs 20 residues. V lost 2 bases and J lost 0; bases outside the gene matches: 14. CDR3 bases: TGTGCCAGCAGTTTAACGGGGGGACAGGGTCCTACGGCTAGCAATCAGCCCCAGCATTTT. It codes for CASSLTGGQGPTASNQPQHF.

The gene calls are TRBV24-1 and TRBJ1-3; 7 bases match TRBD1. The CDR3 contains 14 residues. Unmatched junction bases numbered 11, after V lost 12 bases and J lost 4 bases. Germline assignment: CDR1 KGHDR and CDR2 SFDVKD. CDR3 amino acids: CAGPLQGRGNTIYF. The CDR3 bases are TGTGCCGGTCCCTTACAGGGGCGAGGAAACACCATATATTTT.

The rearrangement joins TRBV6-4 to TRBJ2-3; 11 bases are a match to TRBD1. With 3 bases clipped from V and 5 bases from J, the junction kept 4 bases outside the gene matches. Looked up from germline, CDR1 is MRHNA and CDR2 is SNTAGT. This CDR3 contains 15 residues. The CDR3: CASSEDRGQVDTQYF. DNA for the CDR3: TGTGCCAGCAGTGAGGACAGGGGGCAGGTAGATACGCAGTATTTT.

The V call is TRBV24-1, the J call TRBJ1-1, with no clear D. Trimming took 1 base from V and 3 from J, leaving 5 bases between them. This CDR3 has 13 residues. CDR1 and CDR2 (germline): KGHDR, SFDVKD. CDR3 loop: CATSDLFDTEAFF. The CDR3 coding sequence is TGTGCCACCAGTGATTTATTCGACACTGAAGCTTTCTTT.

With regard to this clone: The final CDR3 position lacks the conserved phenylalanine or tryptophan, pointing to a likely read error. No DNA is shown, since the ends of the CDR3 on it are uncertain; the CDR3 is the one TCRdb lists. The V and J genes are TRBV15 and TRBJ2-3; the table's D call, TRBD2, was not checked against the DNA. Inclusive of both ends, the CDR3 amounts to 11 amino acids. Germline V CDR1 and CDR2: LNHNV, YYDKDF (reference sequence). CDR3 sequence reads: CATSKGGFSGG.

The chain recombines TRBV29-1 with TRBJ1-2; 7 bases are shared with TRBD1. J was trimmed by 4 bases and V by 6 bases; bases with no gene match: 8. This CDR3 contains 13 residues. Germline V gene data show CDR1 as SQVTM and CDR2 as ANQGSEA. The CDR3 is CSVPEGTAYGYTF. In DNA, the CDR3 is TGCAGCGTACCCGAAGGGACAGCCTATGGCTACACCTTC.

The V and J genes are TRBV6-6 and TRBJ1-2; 8 bases are shared with TRBD1. V shed 5 bases, J shed 6 bases, and the junction held 14 bases outside the gene matches. This CDR3 is 16 amino acids long. Germline V gene data show CDR1 as MNHNY and CDR2 as SVGAGI (reference sequence). The CDR3 region has the DNA TGTGCCAGCAGTCCGGGCGACCAGGGGGCAATCCATGGCTACACCTTC. Translation gives CASSPGDQGAIHGYTF.